This T cell receptor beta chain came from a study of human T cells and chemical hapten exposure. How the authors handled the data: Counting gave a median of around 90,000 TCRs per sample, with values ranging from about 20,000 to 750,000. TCRdb fed the RACE reads into MiXCR, producing one record per CDR3 protein. These V and J calls are TCRdb output, not the study's own analysis. In the table there are over 300,000 distinct CDR3 sequences, roughly 5.3% of which are singletons. Ten or more counts support this clonotype. The antigen is not known. Points from the study as a whole: Relative to controls, expanded TCRs formed significantly more large CDR3 similarity clusters. Once DPC sensitization occurred, TCRs above 1 in 1000 frequency showed no change.

The time point was: pre-sensitization, week 0. Treatment reported: therapeutic diphenylcyclopropenone sensitization with weekly scalp DPC. Per germline, CDR1 MNHNY and CDR2 SVGAGI (reference sequence). Trimming left V 4 bases short and J 0 bases short, with 12 bases between. There are 15 residues in the CDR3. This sequence originates from a woman aged 45-65 years with alopecia areata. Some clones in this sample may be carry-over from other donors' samples. This chain links TRBV6-6 with TRBJ1-1; a possible D gene is TRBD1 (5 bases). The input for sequencing was whole blood, taken in connection with sensitization to the hapten diphenylcyclopropenone (DPC). In DNA form, the CDR3 reads TGTGCCAGCAGTTTAGGAGGGGCTATGAACACTGAAGCTTTCTTT. Protein: CASSLGGAMNTEAFF.